The entry that follows covers one T cell receptor beta chain sequence. The data were produced by immunoSEQ multiplex PCR, yet TCRdb's version contains in-frame clones alone and is incomplete. Altogether 150,000 or so clones are present, less than 95% being singletons, with the ten largest covering more than 6.5%. This CDR3 has 18 residues. CDR1 is SGHVS, CDR2 FNYEAQ, per germline. The V end lost 0 bases, the J end lost 4 bases, and 19 bases lay between the germline ends. The data were obtained in a study of control samples from healthy donors and cancer patients. Sequenced: blood. The J gene is TRBJ2-1, the V gene TRBV7-6, with D perhaps given as TRBD1 or TRBD2 (6 bases each). This TCR came from a man aged 18 to 29 in good health. The CDR3 loop reads CASSLAVRGAGTYNEQFF. The CDR3 DNA sequence: TGTGCCAGCAGCTTAGCGGTGAGGGGGGCAGGAACGTACAATGAGCAGTTCTTC.